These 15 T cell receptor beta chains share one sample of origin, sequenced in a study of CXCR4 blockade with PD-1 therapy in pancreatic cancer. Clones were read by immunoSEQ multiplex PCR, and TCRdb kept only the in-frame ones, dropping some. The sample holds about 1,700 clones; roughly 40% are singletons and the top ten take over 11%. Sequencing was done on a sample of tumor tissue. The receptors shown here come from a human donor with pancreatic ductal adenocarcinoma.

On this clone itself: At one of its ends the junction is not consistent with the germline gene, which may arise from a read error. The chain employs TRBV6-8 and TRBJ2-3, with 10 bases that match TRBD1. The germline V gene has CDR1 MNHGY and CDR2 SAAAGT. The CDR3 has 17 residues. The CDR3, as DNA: TGTGCCATCAGTGACTCCATCGGGACAGGGGGCACAGATACGCAGTATTTT. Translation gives CAISDSIGTGGTDTQYF.

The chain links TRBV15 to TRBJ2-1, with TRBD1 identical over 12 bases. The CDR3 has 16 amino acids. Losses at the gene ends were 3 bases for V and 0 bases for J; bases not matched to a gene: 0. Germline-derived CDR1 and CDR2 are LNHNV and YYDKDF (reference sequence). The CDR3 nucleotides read TGTGCCACCAGCAGGGGACAGGGGGCCTCCTACAATGAGCAGTTCTTC. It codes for CATSRGQGASYNEQFF.

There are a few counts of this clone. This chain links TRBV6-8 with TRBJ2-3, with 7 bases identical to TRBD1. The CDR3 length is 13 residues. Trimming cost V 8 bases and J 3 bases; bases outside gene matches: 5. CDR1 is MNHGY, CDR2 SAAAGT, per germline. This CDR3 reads CASGGQNTDTQYF. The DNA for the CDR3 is TGTGCCAGCGGGGGACAGAATACAGATACGCAGTATTTT.

The CDR3 nucleotides are TGCAGCACCGCGGCAGCGGGACCCACAGATACGCAGTATTTT. Amino acid sequence: CSTAAAGPTDTQYF. V gene TRBV29-1 combines with J gene TRBJ2-3; 7 bases fit TRBD2. V lost 8 bases and J lost 2; bases outside the gene matches: 10. The CDR3 is 14 amino acids. Germline V gene data show CDR1 as SQVTM and CDR2 as ANQGSEA.

CDR3 nucleotide sequence: TGTGCCAGCAGTCCCCCGACCCGACCTAGCGGGAGGGCCGGGGAGCTGTTTTTT. Translation: CASSPPTRPSGRAGELFF. The chain couples TRBV28 to TRBJ2-2; 12 bases map to TRBD2. The CDR3 is made up of 18 amino acids. Germline values: CDR1 MDHEN, CDR2 SYDVKM. V was pared by 5 bases and J by 6 bases, with 13 bases of the junction left unmatched.

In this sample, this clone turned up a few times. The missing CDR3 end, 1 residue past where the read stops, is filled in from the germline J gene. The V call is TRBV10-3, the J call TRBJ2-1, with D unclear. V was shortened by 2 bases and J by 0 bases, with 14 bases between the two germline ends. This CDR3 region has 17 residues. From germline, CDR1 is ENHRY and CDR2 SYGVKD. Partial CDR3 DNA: TGTGCCATCAGTGAGGTAGCAGCCCAGAGCTCCTACAATGAGCAGTTC. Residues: CAISEVAAQSSYNEQF. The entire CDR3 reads CAISEVAAQSSYNEQFF.

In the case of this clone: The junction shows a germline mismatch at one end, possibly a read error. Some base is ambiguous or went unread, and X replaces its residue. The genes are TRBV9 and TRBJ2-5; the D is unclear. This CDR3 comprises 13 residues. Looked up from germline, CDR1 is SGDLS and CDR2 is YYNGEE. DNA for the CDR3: TGTGCCAGCAGCTTAGGGCTCCAAGAGRCCCAGTACTTC. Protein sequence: CASSLGLQEXQYF.

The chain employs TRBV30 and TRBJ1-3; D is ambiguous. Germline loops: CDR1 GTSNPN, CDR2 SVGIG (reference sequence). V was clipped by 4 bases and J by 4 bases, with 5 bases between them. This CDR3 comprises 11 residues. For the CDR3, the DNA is TGTGCCTGGAAGGTGGGAAACACCATATATTTT. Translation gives CAWKVGNTIYF.

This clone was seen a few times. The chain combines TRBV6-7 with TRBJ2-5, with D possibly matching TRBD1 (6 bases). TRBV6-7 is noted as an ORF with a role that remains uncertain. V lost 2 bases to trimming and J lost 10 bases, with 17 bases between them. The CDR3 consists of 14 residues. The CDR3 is CASSYLTGIKDQYF. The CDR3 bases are TGTGCCAGCAGTTACCTGACAGGTATCAAGGACCAGTACTTC.

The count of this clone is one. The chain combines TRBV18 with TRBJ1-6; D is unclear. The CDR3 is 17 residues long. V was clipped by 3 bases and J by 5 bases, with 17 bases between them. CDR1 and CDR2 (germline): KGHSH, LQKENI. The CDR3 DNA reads TGTGCCAGCTCACCCAATGTCCCTACGGGAAATAATTCACCCCTCCACTTT. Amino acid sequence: CASSPNVPTGNNSPLHF.

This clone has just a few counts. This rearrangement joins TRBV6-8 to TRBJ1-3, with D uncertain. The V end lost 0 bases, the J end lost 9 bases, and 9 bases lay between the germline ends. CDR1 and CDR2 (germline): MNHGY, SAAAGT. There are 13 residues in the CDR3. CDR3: CASSYSPWSTIYF. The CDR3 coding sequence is TGTGCCAGCAGTTACTCCCCTTGGAGCACCATATATTTT.

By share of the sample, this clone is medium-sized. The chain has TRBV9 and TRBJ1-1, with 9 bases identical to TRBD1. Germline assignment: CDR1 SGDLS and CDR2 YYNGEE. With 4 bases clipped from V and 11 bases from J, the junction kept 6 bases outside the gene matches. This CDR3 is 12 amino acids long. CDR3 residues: CASSSRDRAAFF. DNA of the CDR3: TGTGCCAGCAGCTCCCGGGACAGGGCTGCTTTCTTT.

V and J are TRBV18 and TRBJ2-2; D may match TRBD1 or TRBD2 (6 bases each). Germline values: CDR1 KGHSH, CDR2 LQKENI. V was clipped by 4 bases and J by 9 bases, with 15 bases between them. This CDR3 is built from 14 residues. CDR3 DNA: TGTGCCAGCTCACTCACCGGGGGCGGCCGGGAGCTGTTTTTT. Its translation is CASSLTGGGRELFF.

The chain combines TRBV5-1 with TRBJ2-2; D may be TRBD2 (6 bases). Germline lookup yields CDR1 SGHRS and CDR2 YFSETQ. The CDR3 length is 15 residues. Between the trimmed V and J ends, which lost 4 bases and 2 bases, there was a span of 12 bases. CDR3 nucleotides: TGCGCCAGCAGCCCCCGGGGGACCAACACCGGGGAGCTGTTTTTT. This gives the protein CASSPRGTNTGELFF. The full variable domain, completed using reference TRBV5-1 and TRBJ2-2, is KAGVTQTPRYLIKTRGQQVTLSCSPISGHRSVSWYQQTPGQGLQFLFEYFSETQRNKGNFPGRFSGRQFSNSRSEMNVSTLELGDSALYLCASSPRGTNTGELFFGEGSRLTVL.

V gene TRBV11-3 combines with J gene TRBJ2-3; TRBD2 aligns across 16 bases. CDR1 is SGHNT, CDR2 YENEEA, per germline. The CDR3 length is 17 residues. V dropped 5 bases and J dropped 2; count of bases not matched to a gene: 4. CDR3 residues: CASSEGLAGGLTDTQYF. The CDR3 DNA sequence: TGTGCCAGCAGCGAGGGACTAGCGGGGGGGCTCACAGATACGCAGTATTTT.